This T cell receptor beta chain was retrieved from a study of T cells in Graves' hyperthyroidism and ophthalmopathy. Background on the study: Once the initial diagnosis was made, peripheral blood was obtained before any treatment. Study outcomes and limitations: The model forecast ophthalmopathy, anticipating it by a median around 6.5 months before onset. Appearing also in blood were most of the thyroid clonotypes expanded above 0.001.

PBMCs were collected from an approximately 9.4 ml volume of fresh peripheral blood. Looked up from germline, CDR1 is MNHNS and CDR2 is SASEGT. V was clipped by 5 bases and J by 4 bases; unmatched bases: 8. CDR3 length: 16 amino acids. RNA transcripts were the template for amplifying TCR beta CDR3 regions. First-round RT-PCR with HTBI primers amplified the TCR CDR3 region. TCRdb reprocessed the multiplex PCR reads via MiXCR and lists one record per CDR3 protein. This table holds some 550,000 distinct CDR3 sequences, roughly 16% found once. Remarks on this clonotype: Its antigen remains unidentified.

This sequence joins TRBV6-1 and TRBJ2-1, with 10 nucleotides matching TRBD1. The sequencing sample was made of blood. This sequence originates from a woman between 40 and 55 years old with Graves' ophthalmopathy. The CDR3 DNA is TGTGCCAGCAGTCCAGGCTGGGACAGGGGATACAATGAGCAGTTCTTC. Protein: CASSPGWDRGYNEQFF.